This TCR beta chain is from a study of T cell changes during pregnancy in multiple sclerosis. TCRdb's copy holds only in-frame clones and misses some; the assay was immunoSEQ multiplex PCR. This table holds about 100,000 clones, 94% found once. The germline V gene encodes CDR1 SGHNT and CDR2 YENEEA. V lost 5 bases and J lost 6, with 11 bases in between. The CDR3 is 12 residues long. The sample here was peripheral blood, taken before pregnancy. This receptor was obtained from a female donor with multiple sclerosis, enrolled in a pregnancy study. The rearrangement links TRBV11-3 to TRBJ2-7, with a possible D match to TRBD2 (5 bases). CDR3 region: CASSRPGGEQYF. The DNA for the CDR3 is TGTGCCAGCAGCCGACCCGGAGGCGAGCAGTACTTC. The complete variable domain, with remaining parts taken from reference TRBV11-3 and TRBJ2-7, reads EAGVVQSPRYKIIEKKQPVAFWCNPISGHNTLYWYLQNLGQGPELLIRYENEEAVDDSQLPKDRFSAERLKGVDSTLKIQPAELGDSAVYLCASSRPGGEQYFGPGTRLTVT.